Sequencing of this T cell receptor beta chain was carried out in a study of T cell responses to AZD1222 COVID-19 vaccine. Method: immunoSEQ multiplex PCR; TCRdb's copy keeps in-frame clones and lacks some. The sample contains about 130,000 clones, 80% to 95% of which appear only once. There are 14 residues in the CDR3. V gave up 3 bases and J gave up 8 bases; unmatched junction bases: 5. Germline CDR1 reads MDHEN; CDR2 reads SYDVKM. The source material was peripheral blood, sampled on day 0 of AZD1222 vaccination. This TCR was sampled from an adult in good health. This chain joins TRBV28 and TRBJ2-1; 9 bases are a match to TRBD2. CDR3 protein: CASSFMTSGDEQFF. In DNA, the CDR3 is TGTGCCAGCAGTTTTATGACTAGCGGCGATGAGCAGTTCTTC. The full variable domain, with the rest looked up from reference TRBV28 and TRBJ2-1, is DVKVTQSSRYLVKRTGEKVFLECVQDMDHENMFWYRQDPGLGLRLIYFSYDVKMKEKGDIPEGYSVSREKKERFSLILESASTNQTSMYLCASSFMTSGDEQFFGPGTRLTVL.